This TCR beta chain was captured by sequencing in a study of blood T cell repertoires in COVID-19. On the study more broadly: Samples came from the United States, Italy and Spain, spanning acute and convalescent COVID-19. Nucleic acid was either cDNA or gDNA, and it came from T cells, B-cell-depleted T cells, or PBMCs.

Original processing methods: Amplification from reference gene primers served as the basis for estimated nucleated cell counts. Assay used: immunoSEQ multiplex PCR; TCRdb lists only in-frame clones, some missing. V, J and clone size are those of that table, while D and trimming were read from the DNA. The sample carries about 330,000 clones, 88% recorded once. Germline V gene sequence: CDR1 LNHDA, CDR2 SQIVND (reference sequence). This CDR3 is built from 14 residues. Trimming removed 6 bases from V and 4 bases from J, with 13 bases in between. The table lists this clone with a count of one. This TCR came from a woman aged 50 to 65 with active or convalescent COVID-19. Input material: peripheral blood. J is TRBJ1-5 and V is TRBV19; TRBD1 might be the D (5 bases). Here the CDR3 DNA reads TGTGCCAGTAGGGAAACAGGCTATAATCAGCCCCAGCATTTT. This translates into CASRETGYNQPQHF.